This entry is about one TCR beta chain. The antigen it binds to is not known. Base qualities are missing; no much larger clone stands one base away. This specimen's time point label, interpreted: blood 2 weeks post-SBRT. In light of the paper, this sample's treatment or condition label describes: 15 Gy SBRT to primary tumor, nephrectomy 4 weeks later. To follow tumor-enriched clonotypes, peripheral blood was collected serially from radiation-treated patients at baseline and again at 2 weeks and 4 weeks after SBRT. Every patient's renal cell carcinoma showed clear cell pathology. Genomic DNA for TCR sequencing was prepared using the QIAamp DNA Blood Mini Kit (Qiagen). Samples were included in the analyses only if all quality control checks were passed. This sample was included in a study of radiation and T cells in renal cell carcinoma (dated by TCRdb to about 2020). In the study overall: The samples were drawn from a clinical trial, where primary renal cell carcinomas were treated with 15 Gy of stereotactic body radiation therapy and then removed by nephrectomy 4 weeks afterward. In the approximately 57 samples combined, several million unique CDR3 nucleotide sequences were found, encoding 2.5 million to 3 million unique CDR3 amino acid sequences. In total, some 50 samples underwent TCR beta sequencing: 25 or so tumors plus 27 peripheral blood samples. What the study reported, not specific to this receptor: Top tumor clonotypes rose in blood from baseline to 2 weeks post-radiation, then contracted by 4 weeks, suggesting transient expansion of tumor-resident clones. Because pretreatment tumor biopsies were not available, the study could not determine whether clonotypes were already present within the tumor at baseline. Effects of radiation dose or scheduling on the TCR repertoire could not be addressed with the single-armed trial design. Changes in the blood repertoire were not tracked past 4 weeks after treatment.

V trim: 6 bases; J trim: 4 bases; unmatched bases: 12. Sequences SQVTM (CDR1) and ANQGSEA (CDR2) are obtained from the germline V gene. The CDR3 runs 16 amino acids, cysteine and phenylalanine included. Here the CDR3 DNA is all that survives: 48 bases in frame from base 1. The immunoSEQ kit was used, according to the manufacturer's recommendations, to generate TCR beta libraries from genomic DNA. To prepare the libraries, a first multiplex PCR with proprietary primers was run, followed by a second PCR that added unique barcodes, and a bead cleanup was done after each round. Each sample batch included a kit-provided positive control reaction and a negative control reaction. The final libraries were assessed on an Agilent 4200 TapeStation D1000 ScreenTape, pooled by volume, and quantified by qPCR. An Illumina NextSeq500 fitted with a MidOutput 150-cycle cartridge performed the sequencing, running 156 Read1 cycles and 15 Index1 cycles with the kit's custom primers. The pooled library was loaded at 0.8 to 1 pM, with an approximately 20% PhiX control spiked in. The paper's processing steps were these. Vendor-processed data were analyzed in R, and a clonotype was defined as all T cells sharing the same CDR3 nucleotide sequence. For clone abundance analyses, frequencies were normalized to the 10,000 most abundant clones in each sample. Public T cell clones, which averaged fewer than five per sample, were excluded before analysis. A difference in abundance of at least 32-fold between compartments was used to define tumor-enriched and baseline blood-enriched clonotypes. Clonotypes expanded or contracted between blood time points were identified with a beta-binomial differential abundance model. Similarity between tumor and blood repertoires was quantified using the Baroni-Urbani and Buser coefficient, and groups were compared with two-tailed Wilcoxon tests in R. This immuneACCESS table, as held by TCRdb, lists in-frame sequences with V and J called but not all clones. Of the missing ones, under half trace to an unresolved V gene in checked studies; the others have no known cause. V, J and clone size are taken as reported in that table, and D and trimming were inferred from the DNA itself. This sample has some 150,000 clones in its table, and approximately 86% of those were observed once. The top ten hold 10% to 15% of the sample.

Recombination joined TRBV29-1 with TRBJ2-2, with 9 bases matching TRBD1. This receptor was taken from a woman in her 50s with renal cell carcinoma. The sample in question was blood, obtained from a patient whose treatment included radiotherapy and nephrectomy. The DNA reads TGCAGCGTCCTAAAGGGGACAGGGAGTGCCACCGGGGAGCTGTTTTTT. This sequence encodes CSVLKGTGSATGELFF.